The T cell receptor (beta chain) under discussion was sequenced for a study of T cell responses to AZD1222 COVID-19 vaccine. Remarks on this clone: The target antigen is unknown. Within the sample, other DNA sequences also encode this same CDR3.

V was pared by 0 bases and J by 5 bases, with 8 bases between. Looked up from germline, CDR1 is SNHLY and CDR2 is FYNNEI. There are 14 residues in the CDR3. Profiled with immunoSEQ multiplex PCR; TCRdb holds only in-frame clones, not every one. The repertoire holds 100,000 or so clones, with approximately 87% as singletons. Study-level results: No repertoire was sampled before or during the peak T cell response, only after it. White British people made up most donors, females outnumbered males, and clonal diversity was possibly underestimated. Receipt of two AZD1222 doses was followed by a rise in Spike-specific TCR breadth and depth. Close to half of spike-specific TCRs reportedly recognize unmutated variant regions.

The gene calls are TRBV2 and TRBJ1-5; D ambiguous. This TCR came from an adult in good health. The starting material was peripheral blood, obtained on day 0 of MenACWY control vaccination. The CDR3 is CASSEATADQPQHF. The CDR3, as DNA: TGTGCCAGCAGTGAAGCGACTGCGGATCAGCCCCAGCATTTT.